These 7 T cell receptor beta chains share one sample of origin, sequenced in a study of cytomegalovirus exposure and HLA in healthy donors. In the PCR, 60 Vbeta and 13 Jbeta primers were used. Measured with immunoSEQ multiplex PCR; TCRdb has only the in-frame clones, and not every one. The sample has 120,000 to 150,000 clones; approximately 70% are singletons. Source material: PBMCs. The receptor source for this set is a middle-aged woman in good health and CMV-seronegative.

The V gene is TRBV11-3, the J gene TRBJ1-2, with TRBD1 as a possible D gene (6 bases). The CDR3 has 13 amino acids. In germline, CDR1 is SGHNT, CDR2 YENEEA. Trimming pared 4 bases from V and 7 bases from J, leaving 13 bases between. CDR3: CASSSSGDAGYTF. The CDR3 DNA is TGTGCCAGCAGCTCCTCAGGGGACGCTGGCTACACCTTC.

V usage is TRBV6-1 and J usage is TRBJ2-2, with a tentative D call TRBD1 (6 bases). Trimming removed 6 bases at V and 1 base at J, with 9 bases between. Germline V gene lookup returns CDR1 MNHNS and CDR2 SASEGT. The CDR3 sequence is 14 residues long. CDR3 sequence reads: CASRVGQNTGELFF. The CDR3 DNA reads as TGTGCCAGCAGGGTGGGACAGAACACCGGGGAGCTGTTTTTT.

CDR3 amino acids: CASREKTGSSYEQYF. In nucleotides, the CDR3 is TGTGCCAGCAGGGAAAAGACAGGGAGCTCCTACGAGCAGTACTTC. V is TRBV5-5 and J is TRBJ2-7; the match to TRBD1 covers 7 bases. J gave up 0 bases and V 5 bases, and 8 bases lay outside the gene matches. Germline V gene sequence: CDR1 SGHKS, CDR2 YYEKEE (reference sequence). CDR3 size: 15 residues.

The rearrangement links TRBV13 to TRBJ2-7; 9 bases map to TRBD1. This CDR3 contains 17 residues. Per germline, CDR1 PRHDT and CDR2 FYEKMQ (reference sequence). The J segment lost 0 bases and the V segment lost 5 bases, leaving 11 bases of the junction unmatched. The DNA for the CDR3 is TGTGCCAGCAGCCCTAAAGGACAGGGGCCTAGCTCCTACGAGCAGTACGTC. This codes for CASSPKGQGPSSYEQYV.

The chain links TRBV18 to TRBJ1-1; 11 bases line up with TRBD1. The CDR3 extends over 17 amino acids. Germline CDR1 KGHSH, CDR2 LQKENI. The junction had 10 bases not matched to a gene; V was cut back by 5 bases and J by 2 bases. The CDR3 here is CASSALRTGGDNTEAFF. For the CDR3, the DNA is TGTGCCAGCTCAGCCTTAAGGACAGGGGGCGATAACACTGAAGCTTTCTTT.

The rearrangement joins TRBV5-1 to TRBJ2-5, with TRBD1 identical over 9 bases. CDR1 is SGHRS, CDR2 YFSETQ, per germline. J lost 5 bases, V lost 0 bases, and 5 bases had no gene match. The CDR3 spans 15 residues. CDR3 sequence reads: CASSLEGDRGETQYF. As DNA, the CDR3 is TGCGCCAGCAGCTTGGAGGGCGACAGGGGGGAGACCCAGTACTTC.

This chain joins TRBV4-3 and TRBJ1-2, with 9 bases identical to TRBD1. Germline CDR1 LGHNA, CDR2 YSLEER. V lost 4 bases, J lost 0 bases, and 3 bases stayed unmatched. CDR3 length: 15 residues. CDR3 coding DNA: TGCGCCAGCAGCCCGGGACAGGGAACTAACTATGGCTACACCTTC. Amino acids: CASSPGQGTNYGYTF.